One T cell receptor beta chain is described in this entry. What it recognizes is unknown. This sample was taken from a study of cytomegalovirus exposure and HLA in healthy donors. Whole-study findings and limits: The study labeled 150 to 200 TCR beta chains cytomegalovirus-associated. Rarity marked most TCR sequences, yet some public TCRs occurred in many donors.

The donors were part of the roughly 130-subject validation cohort, which stood apart from the 666-subject first cohort. Assay: immunoSEQ multiplex PCR; the TCRdb copy retains only in-frame clones and omits some. The sample includes roughly 250,000 clones, about 90% of them seen just once. The clonotype originates from a woman between 18 and 29 years old in good health and CMV-seronegative. The sequenced sample was PBMCs.

Here the CDR3 reads CASSFLFDSSYNEQFF. The CDR3 nucleotides read TGTGCCAGCAGCTTCCTGTTTGACTCGTCCTACAATGAGCAGTTCTTC. V usage is TRBV7-2 and J usage is TRBJ2-1; no firm D call. V was trimmed by 3 bases and J by 1 base, leaving 13 bases between them. Per germline, CDR1 SGHTA and CDR2 FQGNSA. The CDR3 consists of 16 residues.